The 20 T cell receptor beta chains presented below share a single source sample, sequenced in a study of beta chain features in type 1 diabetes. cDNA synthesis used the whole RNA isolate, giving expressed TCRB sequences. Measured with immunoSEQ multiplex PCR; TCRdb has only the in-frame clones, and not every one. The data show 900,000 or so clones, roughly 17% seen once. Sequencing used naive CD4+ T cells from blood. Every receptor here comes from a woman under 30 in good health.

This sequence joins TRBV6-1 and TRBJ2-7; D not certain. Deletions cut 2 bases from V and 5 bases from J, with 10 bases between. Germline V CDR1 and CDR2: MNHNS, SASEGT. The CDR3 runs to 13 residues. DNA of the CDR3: TGTGCCAGCAGTGAAATATACAGAGACGAGCAGTACTTC. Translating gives CASSEIYRDEQYF.

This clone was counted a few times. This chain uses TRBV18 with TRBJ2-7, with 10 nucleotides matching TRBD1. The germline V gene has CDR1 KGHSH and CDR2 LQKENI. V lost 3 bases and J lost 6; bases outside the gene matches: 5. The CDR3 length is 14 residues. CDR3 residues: CASSPGQGDREQYF. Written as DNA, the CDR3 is TGTGCCAGCTCACCCGGACAGGGGGATCGCGAGCAGTACTTC. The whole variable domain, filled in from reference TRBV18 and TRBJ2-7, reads NAGVMQNPRHLVRRRGQEARLRCSPMKGHSHVYWYRQLPEEGLKFMVYLQKENIIDESGMPKERFSAEFPKEGPSILRIQQVVRGDSAAYFCASSPGQGDREQYFGPGTRLTVT.

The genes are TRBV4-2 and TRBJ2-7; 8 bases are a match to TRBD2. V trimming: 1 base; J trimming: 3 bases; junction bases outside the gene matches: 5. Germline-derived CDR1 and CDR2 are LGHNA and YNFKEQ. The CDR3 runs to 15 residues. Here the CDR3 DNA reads TGTGCCAGCAGCCAAGGTCAAGCGGGAGTCTACGAGCAGTACTTC. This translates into CASSQGQAGVYEQYF.

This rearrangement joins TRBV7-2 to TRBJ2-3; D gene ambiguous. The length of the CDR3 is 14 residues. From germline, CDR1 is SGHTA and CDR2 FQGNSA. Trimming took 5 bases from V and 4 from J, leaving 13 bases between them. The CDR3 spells CASSVSGLADTQYF. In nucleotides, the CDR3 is TGTGCCAGCAGCGTCAGTGGTCTGGCAGATACGCAGTATTTT. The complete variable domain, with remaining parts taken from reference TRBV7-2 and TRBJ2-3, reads GAGVSQSPSNKVTEKGKDVELRCDPISGHTALYWYRQSLGQGLEFLIYFQGNSAPDKSGLPSDRFSAERTGGSVSTLTIQRTQQEDSAVYLCASSVSGLADTQYFGPGTRLTVL.

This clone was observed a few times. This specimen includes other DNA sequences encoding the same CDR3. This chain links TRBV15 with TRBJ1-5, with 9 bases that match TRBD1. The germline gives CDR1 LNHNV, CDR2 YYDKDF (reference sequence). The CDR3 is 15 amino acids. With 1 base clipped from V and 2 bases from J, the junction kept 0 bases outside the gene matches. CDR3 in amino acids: CATSRGQGGNQPQHF. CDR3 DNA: TGTGCCACCAGCAGAGGACAGGGGGGCAATCAGCCCCAGCATTTT. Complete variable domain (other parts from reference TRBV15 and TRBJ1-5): DAMVIQNPRYQVTQFGKPVTLSCSQTLNHNVMYWYQQKSSQAPKLLFHYYDKDFNNEADTPDNFQSRRPNTSFCFLDIRSPGLGDTAMYLCATSRGQGGNQPQHFGDGTRLSIL.

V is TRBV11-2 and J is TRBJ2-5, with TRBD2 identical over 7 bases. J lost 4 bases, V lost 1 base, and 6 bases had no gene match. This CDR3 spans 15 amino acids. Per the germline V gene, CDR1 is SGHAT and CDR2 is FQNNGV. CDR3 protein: CASSLGASGRETQYF. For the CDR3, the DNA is TGTGCCAGCAGCTTAGGGGCTAGCGGTAGAGAGACCCAGTACTTC. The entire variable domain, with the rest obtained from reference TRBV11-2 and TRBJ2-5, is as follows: EAGVAQSPRYKIIEKRQSVAFWCNPISGHATLYWYQQILGQGPKLLIQFQNNGVVDDSQLPKDRFSAERLKGVDSTLKIQPAKLEDSAVYLCASSLGASGRETQYFGPGTRLLVL.

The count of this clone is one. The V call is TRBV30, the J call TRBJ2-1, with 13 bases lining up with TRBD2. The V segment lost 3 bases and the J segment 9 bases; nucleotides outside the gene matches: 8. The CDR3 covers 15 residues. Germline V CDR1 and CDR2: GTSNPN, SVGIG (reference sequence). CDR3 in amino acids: CAWRAAWTSGGEQFF. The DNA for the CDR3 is TGTGCCTGGAGAGCAGCTTGGACTAGCGGGGGTGAGCAGTTCTTC.

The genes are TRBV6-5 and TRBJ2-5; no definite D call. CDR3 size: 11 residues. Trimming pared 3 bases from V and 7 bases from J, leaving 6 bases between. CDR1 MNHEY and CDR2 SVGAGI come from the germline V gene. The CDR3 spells CASSYGWTQYF. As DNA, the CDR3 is TGTGCCAGCAGTTATGGTTGGACCCAGTACTTC.

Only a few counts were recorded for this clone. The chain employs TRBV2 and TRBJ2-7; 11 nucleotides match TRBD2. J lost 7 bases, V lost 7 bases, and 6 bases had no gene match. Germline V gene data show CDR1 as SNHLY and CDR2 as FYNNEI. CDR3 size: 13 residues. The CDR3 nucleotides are TGTGCCAGCAAAACTAGCGGGAGAGTGGAGCAGTACTTC. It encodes CASKTSGRVEQYF.

The CDR3 region is CATGGFTDTQYF. The CDR3 bases are TGTGCCACCGGGGGCTTCACAGATACGCAGTATTTT. V usage is TRBV15 and J usage is TRBJ2-3, with D maybe TRBD1 (6 bases). Germline V gene lookup returns CDR1 LNHNV and CDR2 YYDKDF (reference sequence). V was cut by 8 bases and J by 2 bases, with 8 bases left in between. The CDR3 length is 12 residues.

In DNA, the CDR3 is TGCGCCAGCAGCTGGCTGGGCACTGAAGCTTTCTTT. It encodes CASSWLGTEAFF. V is TRBV5-1 and J is TRBJ1-1, with D hard to call. CDR3 size: 12 residues. CDR1 is SGHRS, CDR2 YFSETQ, per germline. The V end lost 3 bases, the J end lost 4 bases, and 7 bases lay between the germline ends.

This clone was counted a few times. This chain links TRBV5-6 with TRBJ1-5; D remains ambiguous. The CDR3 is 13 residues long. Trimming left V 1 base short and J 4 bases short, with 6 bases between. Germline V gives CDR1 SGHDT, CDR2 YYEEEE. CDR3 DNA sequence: TGTGCCAGCAGCTTGAGAGGGAATCAGCCCCAGCATTTT. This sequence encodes CASSLRGNQPQHF.

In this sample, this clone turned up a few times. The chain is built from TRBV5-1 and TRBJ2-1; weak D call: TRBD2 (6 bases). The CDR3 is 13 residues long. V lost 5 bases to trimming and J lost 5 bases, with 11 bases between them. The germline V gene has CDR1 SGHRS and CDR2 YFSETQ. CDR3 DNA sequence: TGCGCCAGCAGTTCGGACTACCACAATGAGCAGTTCTTC. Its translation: CASSSDYHNEQFF. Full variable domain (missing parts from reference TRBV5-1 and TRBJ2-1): KAGVTQTPRYLIKTRGQQVTLSCSPISGHRSVSWYQQTPGQGLQFLFEYFSETQRNKGNFPGRFSGRQFSNSRSEMNVSTLELGDSALYLCASSSDYHNEQFFGPGTRLTVL.

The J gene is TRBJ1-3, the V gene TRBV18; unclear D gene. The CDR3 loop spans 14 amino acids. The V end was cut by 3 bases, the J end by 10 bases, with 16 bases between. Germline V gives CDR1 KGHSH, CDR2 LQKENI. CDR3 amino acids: CASSPSEGGKTIYF. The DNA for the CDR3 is TGTGCCAGCTCACCTTCCGAGGGCGGGAAGACCATATATTTT.

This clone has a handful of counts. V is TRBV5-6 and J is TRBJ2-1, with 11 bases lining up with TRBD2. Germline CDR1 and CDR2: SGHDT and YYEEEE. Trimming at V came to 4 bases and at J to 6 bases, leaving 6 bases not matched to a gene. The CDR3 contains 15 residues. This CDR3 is CASSATSGSGNEQFF. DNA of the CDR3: TGTGCCAGCAGCGCTACTAGCGGGAGCGGCAATGAGCAGTTCTTC.

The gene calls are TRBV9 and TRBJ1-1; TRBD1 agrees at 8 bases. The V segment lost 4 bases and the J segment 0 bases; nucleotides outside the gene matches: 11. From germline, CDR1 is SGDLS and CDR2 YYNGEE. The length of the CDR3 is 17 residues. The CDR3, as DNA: TGTGCCAGCAGCCGACGGGCCGGGACAGGTATGAACACTGAAGCTTTCTTT. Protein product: CASSRRAGTGMNTEAFF.

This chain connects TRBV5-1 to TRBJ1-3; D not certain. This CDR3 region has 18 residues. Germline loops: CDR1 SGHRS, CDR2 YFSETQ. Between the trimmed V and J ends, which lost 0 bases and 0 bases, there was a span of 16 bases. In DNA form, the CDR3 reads TGCGCCAGCAGCTTGGCCGGTAGTGCGGGAAGCTCTGGAAACACCATATATTTT. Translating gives CASSLAGSAGSSGNTIYF.

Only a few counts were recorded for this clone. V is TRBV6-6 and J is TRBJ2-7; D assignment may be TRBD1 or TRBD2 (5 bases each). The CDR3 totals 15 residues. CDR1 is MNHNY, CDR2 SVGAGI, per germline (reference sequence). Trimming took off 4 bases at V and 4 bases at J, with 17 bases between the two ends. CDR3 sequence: CASSFGTLTPYEQYF. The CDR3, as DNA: TGTGCCAGCAGTTTCGGGACCCTCACACCTTACGAGCAGTACTTC.

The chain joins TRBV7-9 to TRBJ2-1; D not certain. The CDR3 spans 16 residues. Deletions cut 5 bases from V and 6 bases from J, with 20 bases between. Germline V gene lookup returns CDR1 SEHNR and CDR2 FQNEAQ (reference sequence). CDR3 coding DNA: TGTGCCAGCAGCCCACCACGGGCGCCTGGTCTCAATGAGCAGTTCTTC. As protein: CASSPPRAPGLNEQFF.

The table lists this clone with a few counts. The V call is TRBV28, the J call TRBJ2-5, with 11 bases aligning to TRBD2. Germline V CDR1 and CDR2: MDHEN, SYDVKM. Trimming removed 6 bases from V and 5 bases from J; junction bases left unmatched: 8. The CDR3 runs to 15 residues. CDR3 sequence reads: CASRIAGGGRETQYF. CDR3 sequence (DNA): TGTGCCAGCAGAATAGCGGGAGGGGGTCGGGAGACCCAGTACTTC.